The subject of this entry is one T cell receptor beta chain. Its antigen remains unknown. The CDR3 extends over 11 amino acids. Germline V gene sequence: CDR1 MDHEN, CDR2 SYDVKM. Trimming pared 7 bases from V and 6 bases from J, leaving 7 bases between. The study ran the assay at deep level. Measured with immunoSEQ multiplex PCR; TCRdb has only the in-frame clones, and not every one. The sample includes some 500,000 clones, approximately 95% of them seen just once. The data were taken from a study of shared clonotypes between healthy human individuals. General observations from the study: Sharing across four donors was highest in naive CD4 (roughly 5%) and lowest in memory CD8 (around 0.4%). Unshared clonotypes carried lower generation probabilities than those common to all four donors.

The V and J genes are TRBV28 and TRBJ2-1, with D unresolved. The sequence was obtained from a woman aged 25 to 39 in good health. Material for sequencing was naive CD4+ T cells sorted from blood. Described subset: CD45RA+ positively selected. This CDR3 reads CASKKVNEQFF. The CDR3 nucleotides read TGTGCCAGCAAAAAGGTCAATGAGCAGTTCTTC.